This T cell receptor beta chain is drawn from a study of blood T cells in healthy people across ages. This clonotype was detected once. The antigen remains unidentified. The V gene lost 5 bases and the J gene lost 8 bases, with 16 bases spanning the gap. Per the germline V gene, CDR1 is SGHNT and CDR2 is YENEEA. The CDR3 totals 14 residues. Caucasian individuals from Russia who were healthy and aged roughly 6 to 90 acted as donors. Every donor contributed about 10 milliliters of peripheral blood by blood draw. Together with a sample-barcoded 5' primer, a J-beta primer mix was included in a second PCR lasting about 7 to 11 cycles. CDR3-containing paired-end reads numbering at least 2.5 million came from each sample. TCRdb reprocessed the 5' RACE reads with MiXCR, giving one entry per CDR3 protein. The table lists about 680,000 distinct CDR3 sequences, approximately 50% of them singletons. Study-level points and caveats: The study could not conclusively compare naive and antigen-experienced cells, given its unsorted PBMCs.

The chain has TRBV11-3 and TRBJ2-1, with TRBD1 as a possible D gene (6 bases). This receptor was identified in a woman aged 55-75 years in good health. Sequencing was done on a sample of blood. CDR3 coding DNA: TGTGCCAGCAGCAAGCAATACAGGGACGATGAGCAGTTCTTC. This codes for CASSKQYRDDEQFF. Supplemented by reference TRBV11-3 and TRBJ2-1, the full variable domain reads EAGVVQSPRYKIIEKKQPVAFWCNPISGHNTLYWYLQNLGQGPELLIRYENEEAVDDSQLPKDRFSAERLKGVDSTLKIQPAELGDSAVYLCASSKQYRDDEQFFGPGTRLTVL.